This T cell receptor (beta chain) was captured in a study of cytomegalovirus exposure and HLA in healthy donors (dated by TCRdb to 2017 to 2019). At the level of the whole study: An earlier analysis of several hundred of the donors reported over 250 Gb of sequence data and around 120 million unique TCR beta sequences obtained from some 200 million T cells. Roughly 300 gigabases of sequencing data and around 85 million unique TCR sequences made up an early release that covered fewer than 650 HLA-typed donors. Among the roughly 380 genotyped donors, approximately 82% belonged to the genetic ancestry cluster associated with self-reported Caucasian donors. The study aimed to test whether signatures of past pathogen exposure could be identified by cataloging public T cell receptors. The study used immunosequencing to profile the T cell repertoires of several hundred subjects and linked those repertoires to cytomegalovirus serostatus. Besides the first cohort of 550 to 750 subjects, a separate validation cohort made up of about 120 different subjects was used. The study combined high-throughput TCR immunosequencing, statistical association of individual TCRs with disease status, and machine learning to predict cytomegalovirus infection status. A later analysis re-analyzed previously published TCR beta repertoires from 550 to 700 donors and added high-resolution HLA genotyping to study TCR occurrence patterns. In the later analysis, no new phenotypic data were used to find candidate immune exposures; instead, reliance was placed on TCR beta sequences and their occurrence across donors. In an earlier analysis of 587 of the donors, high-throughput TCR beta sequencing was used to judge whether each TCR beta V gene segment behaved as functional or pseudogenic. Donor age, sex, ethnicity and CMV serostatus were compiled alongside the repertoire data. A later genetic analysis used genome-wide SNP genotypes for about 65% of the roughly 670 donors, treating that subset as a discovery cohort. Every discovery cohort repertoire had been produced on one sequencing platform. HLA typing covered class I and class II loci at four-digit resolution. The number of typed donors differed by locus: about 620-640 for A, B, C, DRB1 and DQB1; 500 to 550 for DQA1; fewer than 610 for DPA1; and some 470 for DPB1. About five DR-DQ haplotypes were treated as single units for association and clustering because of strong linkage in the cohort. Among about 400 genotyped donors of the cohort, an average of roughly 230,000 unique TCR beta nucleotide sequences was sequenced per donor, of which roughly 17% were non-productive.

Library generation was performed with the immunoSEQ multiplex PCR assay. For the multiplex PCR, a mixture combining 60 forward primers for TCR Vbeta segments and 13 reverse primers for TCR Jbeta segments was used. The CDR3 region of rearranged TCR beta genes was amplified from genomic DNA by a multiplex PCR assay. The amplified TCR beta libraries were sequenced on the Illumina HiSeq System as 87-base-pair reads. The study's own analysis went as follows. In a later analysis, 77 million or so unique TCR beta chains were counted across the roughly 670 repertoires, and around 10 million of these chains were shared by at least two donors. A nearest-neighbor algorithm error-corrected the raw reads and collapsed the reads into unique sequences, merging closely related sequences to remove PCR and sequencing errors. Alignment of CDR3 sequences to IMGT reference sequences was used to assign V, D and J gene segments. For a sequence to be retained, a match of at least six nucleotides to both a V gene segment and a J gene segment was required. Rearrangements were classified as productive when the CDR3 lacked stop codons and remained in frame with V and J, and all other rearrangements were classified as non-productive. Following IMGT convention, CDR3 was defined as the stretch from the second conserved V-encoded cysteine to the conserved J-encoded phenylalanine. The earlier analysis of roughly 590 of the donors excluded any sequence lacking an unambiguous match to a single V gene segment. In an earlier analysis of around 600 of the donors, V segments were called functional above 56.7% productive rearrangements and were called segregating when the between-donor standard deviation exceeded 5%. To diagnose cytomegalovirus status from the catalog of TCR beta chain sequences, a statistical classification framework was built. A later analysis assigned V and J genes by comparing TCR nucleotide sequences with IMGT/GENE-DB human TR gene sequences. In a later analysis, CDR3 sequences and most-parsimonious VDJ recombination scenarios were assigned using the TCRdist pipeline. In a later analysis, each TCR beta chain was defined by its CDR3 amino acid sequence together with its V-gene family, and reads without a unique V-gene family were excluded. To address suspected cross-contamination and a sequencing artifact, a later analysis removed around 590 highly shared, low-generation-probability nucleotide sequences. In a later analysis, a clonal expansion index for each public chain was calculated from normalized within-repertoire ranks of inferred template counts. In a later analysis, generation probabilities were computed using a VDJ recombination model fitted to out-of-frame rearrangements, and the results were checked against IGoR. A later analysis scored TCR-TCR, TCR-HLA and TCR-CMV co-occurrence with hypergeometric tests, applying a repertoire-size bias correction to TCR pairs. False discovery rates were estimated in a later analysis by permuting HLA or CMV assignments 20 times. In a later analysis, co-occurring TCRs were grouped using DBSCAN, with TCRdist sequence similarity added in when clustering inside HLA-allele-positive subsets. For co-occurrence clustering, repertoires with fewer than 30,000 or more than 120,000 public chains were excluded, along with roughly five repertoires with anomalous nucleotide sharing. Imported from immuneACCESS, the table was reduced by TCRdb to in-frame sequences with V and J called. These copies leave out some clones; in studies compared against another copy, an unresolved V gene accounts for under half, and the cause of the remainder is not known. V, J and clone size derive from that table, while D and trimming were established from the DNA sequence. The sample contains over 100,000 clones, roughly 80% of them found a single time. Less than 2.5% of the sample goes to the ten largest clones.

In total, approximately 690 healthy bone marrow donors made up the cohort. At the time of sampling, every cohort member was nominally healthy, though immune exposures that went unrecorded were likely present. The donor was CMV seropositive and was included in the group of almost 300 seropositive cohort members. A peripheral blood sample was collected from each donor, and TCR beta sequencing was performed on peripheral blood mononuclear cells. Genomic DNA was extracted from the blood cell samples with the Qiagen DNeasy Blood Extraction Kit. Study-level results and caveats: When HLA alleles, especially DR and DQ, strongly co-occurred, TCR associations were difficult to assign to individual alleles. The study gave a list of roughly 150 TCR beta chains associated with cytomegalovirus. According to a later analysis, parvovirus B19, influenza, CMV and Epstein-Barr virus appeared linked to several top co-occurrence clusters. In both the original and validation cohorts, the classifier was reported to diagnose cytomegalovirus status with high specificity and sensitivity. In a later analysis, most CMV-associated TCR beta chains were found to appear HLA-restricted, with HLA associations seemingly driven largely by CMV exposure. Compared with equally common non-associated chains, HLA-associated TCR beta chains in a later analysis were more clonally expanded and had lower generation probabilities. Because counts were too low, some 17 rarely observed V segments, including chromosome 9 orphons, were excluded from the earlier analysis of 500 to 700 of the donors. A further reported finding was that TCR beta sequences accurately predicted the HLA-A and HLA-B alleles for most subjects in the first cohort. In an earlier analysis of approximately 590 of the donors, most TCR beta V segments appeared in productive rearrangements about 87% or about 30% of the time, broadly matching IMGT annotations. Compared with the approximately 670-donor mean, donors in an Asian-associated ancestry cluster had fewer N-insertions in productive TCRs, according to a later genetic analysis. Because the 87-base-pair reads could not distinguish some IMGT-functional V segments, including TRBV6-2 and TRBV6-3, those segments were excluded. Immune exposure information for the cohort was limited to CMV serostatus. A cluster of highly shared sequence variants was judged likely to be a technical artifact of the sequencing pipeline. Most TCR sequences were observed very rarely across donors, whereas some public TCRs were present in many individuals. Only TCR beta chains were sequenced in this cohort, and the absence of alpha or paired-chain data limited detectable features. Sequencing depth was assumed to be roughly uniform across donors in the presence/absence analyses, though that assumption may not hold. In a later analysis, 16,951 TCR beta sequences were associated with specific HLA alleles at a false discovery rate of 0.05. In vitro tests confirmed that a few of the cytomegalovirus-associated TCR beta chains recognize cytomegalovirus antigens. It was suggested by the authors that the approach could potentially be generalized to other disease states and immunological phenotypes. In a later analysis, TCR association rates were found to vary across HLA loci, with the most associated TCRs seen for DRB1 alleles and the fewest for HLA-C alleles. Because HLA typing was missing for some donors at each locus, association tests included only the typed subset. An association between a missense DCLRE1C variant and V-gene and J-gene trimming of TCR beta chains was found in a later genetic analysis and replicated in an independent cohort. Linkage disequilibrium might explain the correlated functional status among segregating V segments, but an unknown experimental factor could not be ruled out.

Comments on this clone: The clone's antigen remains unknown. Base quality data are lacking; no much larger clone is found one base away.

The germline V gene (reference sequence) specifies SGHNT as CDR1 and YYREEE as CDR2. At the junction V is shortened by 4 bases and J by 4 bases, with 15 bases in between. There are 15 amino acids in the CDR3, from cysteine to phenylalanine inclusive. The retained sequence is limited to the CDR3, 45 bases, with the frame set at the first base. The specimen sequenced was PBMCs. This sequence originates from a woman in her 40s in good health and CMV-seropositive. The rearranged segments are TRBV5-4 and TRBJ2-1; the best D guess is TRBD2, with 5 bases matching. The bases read TGTGCCAGCAGCATCCTAAGCGGTTATTACAATGAGCAGTTCTTC. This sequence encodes CASSILSGYYNEQFF.